This T cell receptor beta chain was captured by sequencing in a study of blood T cell repertoires in COVID-19. V gave up 0 bases and J gave up 8 bases; unmatched junction bases: 2. The CDR3 has 15 amino acids. From germline, CDR1 is MNHEY and CDR2 SVGAGI. The repertoire was sequenced with immunoSEQ multiplex PCR; TCRdb's copy has only in-frame clones and lacks some. The sample carries about 200,000 clones, over 80% recorded once. The clonotype was recovered from a man aged 40-55 years with acute or convalescent COVID-19. Input material: peripheral blood. The chain recombines TRBV6-5 with TRBJ2-1, with 12 bases aligning to TRBD2. For the CDR3, the DNA is TGTGCCAGCAGTTACTCGAGACTAGCGGGAGATGAGCAGTTCTTC. Translating gives CASSYSRLAGDEQFF.